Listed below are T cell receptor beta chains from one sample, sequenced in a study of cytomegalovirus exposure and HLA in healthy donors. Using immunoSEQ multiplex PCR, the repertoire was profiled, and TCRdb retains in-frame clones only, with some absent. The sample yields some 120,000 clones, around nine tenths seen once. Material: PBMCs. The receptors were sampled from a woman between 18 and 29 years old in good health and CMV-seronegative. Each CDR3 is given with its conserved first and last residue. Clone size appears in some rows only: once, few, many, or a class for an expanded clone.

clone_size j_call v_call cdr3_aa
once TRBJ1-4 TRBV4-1 CASSQAYRGSNEKLFF
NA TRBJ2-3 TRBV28 CASSSGQDWDTQYF
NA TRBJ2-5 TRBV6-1 CASSETVASGFQETQYF
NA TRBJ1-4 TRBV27 CASSTGQYATNEKLFF
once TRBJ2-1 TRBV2 CASIERERVYNEQFF
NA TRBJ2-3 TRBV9 CASSVGASGSTDTQYF
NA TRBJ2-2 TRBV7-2 CASSRTSGSPGELFF
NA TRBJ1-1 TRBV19 CASSIAGTGNTEAFF
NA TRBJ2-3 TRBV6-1 CASSESGGTSTDTQYF
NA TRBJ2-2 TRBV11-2 CASSLGLQRQGNTGELFF
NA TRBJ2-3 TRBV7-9 CASSTSYGQGYDTQYF